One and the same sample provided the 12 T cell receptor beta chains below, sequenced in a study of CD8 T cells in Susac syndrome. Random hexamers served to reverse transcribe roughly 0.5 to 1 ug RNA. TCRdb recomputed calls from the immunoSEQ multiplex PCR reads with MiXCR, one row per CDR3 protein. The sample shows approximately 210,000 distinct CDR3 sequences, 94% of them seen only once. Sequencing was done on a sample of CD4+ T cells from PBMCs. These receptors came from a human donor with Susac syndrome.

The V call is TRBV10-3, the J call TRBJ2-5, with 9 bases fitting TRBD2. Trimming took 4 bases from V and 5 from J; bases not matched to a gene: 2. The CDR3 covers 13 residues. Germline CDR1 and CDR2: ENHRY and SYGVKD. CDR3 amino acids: CAISAGLAETQYF. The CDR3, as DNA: TGTGCCATCAGTGCCGGACTAGCGGAGACCCAGTACTTC.

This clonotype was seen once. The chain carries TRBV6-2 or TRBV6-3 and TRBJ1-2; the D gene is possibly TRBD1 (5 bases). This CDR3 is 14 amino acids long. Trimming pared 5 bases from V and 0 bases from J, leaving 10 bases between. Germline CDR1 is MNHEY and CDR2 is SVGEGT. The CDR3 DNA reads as TGTGCCAGCAGTAAGACAGAAGCTAACTATGGCTACACCTTC. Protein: CASSKTEANYGYTF.

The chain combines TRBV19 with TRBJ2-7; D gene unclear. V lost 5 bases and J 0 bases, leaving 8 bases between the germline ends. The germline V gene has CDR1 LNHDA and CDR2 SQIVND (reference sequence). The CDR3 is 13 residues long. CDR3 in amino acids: CASSPHRSYEQYF. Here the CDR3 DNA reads TGTGCCAGTAGTCCCCACCGCTCCTACGAGCAGTACTTC.

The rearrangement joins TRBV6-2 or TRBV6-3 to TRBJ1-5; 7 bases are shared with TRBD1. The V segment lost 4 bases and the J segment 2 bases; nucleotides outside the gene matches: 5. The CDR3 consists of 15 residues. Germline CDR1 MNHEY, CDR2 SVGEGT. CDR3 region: CASSSNRGGNQPQHF. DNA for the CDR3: TGTGCCAGCAGTTCCAACAGGGGCGGCAATCAGCCCCAGCATTTT.

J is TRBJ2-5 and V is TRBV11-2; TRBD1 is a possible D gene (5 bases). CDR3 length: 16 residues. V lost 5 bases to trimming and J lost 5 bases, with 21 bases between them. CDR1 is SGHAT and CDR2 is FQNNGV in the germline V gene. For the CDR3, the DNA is TGTGCCAGCAGCACGAAACGGACATCGGGTGTTGAGACCCAGTACTTC. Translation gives CASSTKRTSGVETQYF.

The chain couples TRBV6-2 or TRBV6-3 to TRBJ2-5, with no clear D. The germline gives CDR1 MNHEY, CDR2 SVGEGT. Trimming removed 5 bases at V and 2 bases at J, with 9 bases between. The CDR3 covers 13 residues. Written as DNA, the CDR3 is TGTGCCAGCAGTCAAGAATCACAAGAGACCCAGTACTTC. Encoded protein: CASSQESQETQYF.

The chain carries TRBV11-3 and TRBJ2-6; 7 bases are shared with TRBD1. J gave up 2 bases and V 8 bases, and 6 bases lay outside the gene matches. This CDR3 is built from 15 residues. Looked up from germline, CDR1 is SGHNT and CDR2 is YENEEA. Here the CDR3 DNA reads TGTGCCAGCCGCCAGGGGGAAACTGGGGCCAACGTCCTGACTTTC. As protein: CASRQGETGANVLTF.

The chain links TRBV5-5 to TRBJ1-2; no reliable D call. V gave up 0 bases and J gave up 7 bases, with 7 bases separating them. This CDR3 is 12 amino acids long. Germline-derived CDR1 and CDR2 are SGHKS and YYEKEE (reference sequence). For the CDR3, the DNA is TGTGCCAGCAGCTTGGATCAGCGTGGCTACACCTTC. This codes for CASSLDQRGYTF.

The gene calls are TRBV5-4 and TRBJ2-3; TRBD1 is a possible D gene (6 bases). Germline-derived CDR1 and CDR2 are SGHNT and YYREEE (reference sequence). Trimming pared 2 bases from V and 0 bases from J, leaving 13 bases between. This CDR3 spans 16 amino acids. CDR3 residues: CASSFPDSRSTDTQYF. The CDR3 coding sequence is TGTGCCAGCAGCTTCCCGGACAGCCGAAGCACAGATACGCAGTATTTT.

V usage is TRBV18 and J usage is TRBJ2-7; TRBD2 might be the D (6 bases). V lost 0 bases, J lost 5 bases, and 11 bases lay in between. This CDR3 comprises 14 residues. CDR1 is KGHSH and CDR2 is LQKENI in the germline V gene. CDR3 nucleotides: TGTGCCAGCTCACCACCGTTGGAGGGCCACGAGCAGTACTTC. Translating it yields CASSPPLEGHEQYF.

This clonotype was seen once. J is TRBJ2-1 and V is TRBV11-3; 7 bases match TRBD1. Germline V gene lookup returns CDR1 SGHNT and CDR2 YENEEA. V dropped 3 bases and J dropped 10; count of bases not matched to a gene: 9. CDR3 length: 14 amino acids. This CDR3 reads CASSFQQGIGEQFF. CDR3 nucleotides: TGTGCCAGCAGCTTTCAACAGGGGATTGGGGAGCAGTTCTTC.

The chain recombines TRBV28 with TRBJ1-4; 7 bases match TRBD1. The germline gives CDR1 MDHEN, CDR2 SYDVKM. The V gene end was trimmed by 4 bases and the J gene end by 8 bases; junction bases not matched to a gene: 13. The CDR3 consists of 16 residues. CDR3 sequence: CASSSPGAGGREKLFF. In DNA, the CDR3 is TGTGCCAGCAGTTCCCCAGGGGCAGGGGGTAGGGAAAAACTGTTTTTT. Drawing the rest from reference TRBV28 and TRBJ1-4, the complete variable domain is DVKVTQSSRYLVKRTGEKVFLECVQDMDHENMFWYRQDPGLGLRLIYFSYDVKMKEKGDIPEGYSVSREKKERFSLILESASTNQTSMYLCASSSPGAGGREKLFFGSGTQLSVL.